One and the same sample provided the 29 T cell receptor beta chains below, sequenced in a study of T-cell memory formation after mild COVID-19. Each CDR3 protein gets one entry after TCRdb re-called the 5' RACE reads with MiXCR. The sample lists around 200,000 distinct CDR3 sequences, under 30% seen once, with roughly an eighth in the top ten. Sequenced input: PBMCs or a T cell subset sorted from them (not recorded which). The receptors were gathered from an adult woman who had mild COVID-19 (a few samples of this study predate the infection). Cell type and time point are not known.

The chain couples TRBV4-1 to TRBJ1-6, with D perhaps matching TRBD1 (5 bases). Trimming took 2 bases from V and 11 from J, leaving 13 bases between them. The germline V gene encodes CDR1 MGHRA and CDR2 YSYEKL. The CDR3 covers 14 residues. The CDR3 nucleotides are TGCGCCAGCAGCCAAAACGGGGGGTCAACACCCCTCCACTTT. Its protein is CASSQNGGSTPLHF.

The V call is TRBV9, the J call TRBJ2-7; D is possibly TRBD2 (6 bases). The V gene's germline CDR1 is SGDLS and CDR2 YYNGEE. The V end lost 2 bases, the J end lost 3 bases, and 24 bases lay between the germline ends. The CDR3 covers 18 residues. The CDR3 nucleotides are TGTGCCAGCAGCGTCAGTTCGAGCGGGCCCTCTGTGAACTACGAGCAGTACTTC. This translates into CASSVSSSGPSVNYEQYF.

The chain recombines TRBV25-1 with TRBJ2-3; D is possibly TRBD2 (6 bases). This CDR3 has 15 residues. Germline V gene sequence: CDR1 MGHDK, CDR2 SYGVNS. Trimming removed 6 bases at V and 0 bases at J, with 13 bases between. Written as DNA, the CDR3 is TGTGCCAGCAGAGATAGCGGTCCTAGCACAGATACGCAGTATTTT. It is translated as CASRDSGPSTDTQYF.

This clonotype showed up just a few times. The chain has TRBV18 and TRBJ2-6; 8 bases map to TRBD1. There are 18 residues in the CDR3. The germline V gene has CDR1 KGHSH and CDR2 LQKENI. Trimming removed 6 bases from V and 0 bases from J; junction bases left unmatched: 10. CDR3 sequence reads: CASSPNRDRHSGANVLTF. CDR3 nucleotides: TGTGCCAGCTCGCCGAATAGGGACAGGCACTCTGGGGCCAACGTCCTGACTTTC.

The table lists this clonotype with a few counts. The J gene is TRBJ1-1, the V gene TRBV5-1; no clear D. V was cut by 4 bases and J by 1 base, with 11 bases left in between. Germline V gives CDR1 SGHRS, CDR2 YFSETQ. The CDR3 is made up of 14 amino acids. The DNA of the CDR3 is TGCGCCAGCAGCCGATACACCTCGAACACTGAAGCTTTCTTT. Residues: CASSRYTSNTEAFF.

Only a few counts were recorded for this clonotype. The chain is built from TRBV20-1 and TRBJ2-5, with 15 bases lining up with TRBD2. After removal of 5 bases from V and 2 bases from J, the junction contained 12 bases not matched to a gene. The CDR3 is 18 amino acids. Looked up from germline, CDR1 is DFQATT and CDR2 is SNEGSKA (reference sequence). The CDR3 here is CSAVSGTSGGPLQETQYF. For the CDR3, the DNA is TGCAGTGCTGTCTCCGGGACTAGCGGGGGGCCGCTTCAAGAGACCCAGTACTTC.

CDR3 protein: CASSTRDREETQYF. CDR3 DNA: TGTGCCAGCAGCACACGAGACAGGGAAGAGACCCAGTACTTC. J is TRBJ2-5 and V is TRBV21-1; the DNA was not compared with TRBD1, the D call given in the table. TRBV21-1 is flagged as a pseudogene. The CDR3 has 14 residues.

This clonotype occurred a few times. The rearrangement uses TRBV11-2 and TRBJ2-1, with 9 bases aligning to TRBD2. In germline, CDR1 is SGHAT, CDR2 FQNNGV. V dropped 1 base and J dropped 0; count of bases not matched to a gene: 7. This CDR3 has 18 amino acids. The CDR3 DNA reads as TGTGCCAGCAGCTTAGGAGCTAGCGGGATGAGCTCCTACAATGAGCAGTTCTTC. This sequence encodes CASSLGASGMSSYNEQFF.

In its sample, this clonotype was seen a few times. The V gene is TRBV12-3 or TRBV12-4, the J gene TRBJ2-7; 10 positions match TRBD1. The V and J ends lost 0 bases and 6 bases, in that order; junction bases with no gene match: 2. This CDR3 comprises 14 residues. The DNA of the CDR3 is TGTGCCAGCAGTTTAGCCGGGACAGGGGTCGAGCAGTACTTC. Protein: CASSLAGTGVEQYF.

The chain has TRBV12-3 or TRBV12-4 and TRBJ2-1; D is possibly TRBD1 or TRBD2 (5 bases each). This CDR3 is 14 amino acids long. V was shortened by 5 bases and J by 3 bases, with 11 bases between the two germline ends. The CDR3 nucleotides read TGTGCCAGCAGTCCCCGGGGCAGCTACAATGAGCAGTTCTTC. Its protein product is CASSPRGSYNEQFF.

This clonotype came up a few times. V and J are TRBV7-9 and TRBJ2-7; a possible D gene is TRBD1 (5 bases). Germline V gives CDR1 SEHNR, CDR2 FQNEAQ (reference sequence). CDR3 length: 14 amino acids. Trimming left V 7 bases short and J 4 bases short, with 17 bases between. The CDR3 DNA follows: TGTGCCAGCACCCCCGGACACGGAGAATACGAGCAGTACTTC. Protein sequence: CASTPGHGEYEQYF.

The chain links TRBV4-1 to TRBJ2-5; tentative D call: TRBD1 (5 bases). This CDR3 region has 14 residues. Trimming removed 4 bases from V and 5 bases from J, with 14 bases in between. The V gene's germline CDR1 is MGHRA and CDR2 YSYEKL. The CDR3 spells CASSRERGVETQYF. CDR3 nucleotide sequence: TGCGCCAGCAGCCGGGAAAGGGGTGTGGAGACCCAGTACTTC.

The rearrangement uses TRBV18 and TRBJ1-5; D is possibly TRBD1 (5 bases). This CDR3 spans 15 amino acids. Trimming left V 2 bases short and J 0 bases short, with 8 bases between. Germline V lookup: CDR1 KGHSH, CDR2 LQKENI. The CDR3 reads CASSPDGHSNQPQHF. The CDR3 DNA reads as TGTGCCAGCTCACCAGACGGACATAGCAATCAGCCCCAGCATTTT.

This rearrangement joins TRBV28 to TRBJ2-7; 11 nucleotides line up with TRBD2. Germline CDR1 reads MDHEN; CDR2 reads SYDVKM. The CDR3 extends over 14 amino acids. The junction had 6 bases not matched to a gene; V was cut back by 5 bases and J by 6 bases. CDR3 in DNA: TGTGCCAGCAGTCCTCCTACTAGCGGGAGCGAGCAGTACTTC. Translation: CASSPPTSGSEQYF.

This clonotype was seen more than once but under ten times. The CDR3 sequence is CASSYLTYSSGRARSYEQYF. CDR3 DNA sequence: TGTGCCAGCAGTTACCTGACCTACTCCTCGGGACGGGCCCGATCCTACGAGCAGTACTTC. The V call is TRBV6-2 or TRBV6-3, the J call TRBJ2-7; D possibly uses TRBD1 or TRBD2 (5 bases each). V lost 2 bases and J lost 1, with 27 bases in between. The CDR3 has 20 amino acids. Germline CDR1 is MNHEY and CDR2 is SVGEGT.

This chain connects TRBV6-1 to TRBJ1-2; 9 bases are a match to TRBD1. The germline V gene has CDR1 MNHNS and CDR2 SASEGT. V lost 3 bases to trimming and J lost 8 bases; unmatched junction nucleotides: 7. The CDR3 has 14 residues. The CDR3 coding sequence is TGTGCCAGCAGTGAGGCCGGGACAGGGCGCGGCTACACCTTC. This translates into CASSEAGTGRGYTF.

The chain recombines TRBV14 with TRBJ2-5; D not resolved. CDR1 is SGHDN and CDR2 is FVKESK in the germline V gene. V was shortened by 2 bases and J by 2 bases, with 9 bases between the two germline ends. The CDR3 loop spans 14 amino acids. CDR3 sequence (DNA): TGTGCCAGCAGCCAATCTCTCTCTCAAGAGACCCAGTACTTC. Translating gives CASSQSLSQETQYF.

The V and J genes are TRBV7-8 and TRBJ2-3, with D possibly TRBD2 on 5 matching bases. The V end lost 7 bases, the J end lost 0 bases, and 14 bases lay between the germline ends. Germline values: CDR1 SGHVS, CDR2 FQNEAQ. The CDR3 extends over 15 amino acids. In DNA form, the CDR3 reads TGTGCCAGCAAGACTATAGCGTTAAGCACAGATACGCAGTATTTT. Translation gives CASKTIALSTDTQYF.

This clonotype appeared a few times. J is TRBJ2-7 and V is TRBV5-1; 9 bases agree with TRBD1. Trimming removed 4 bases from V and 5 bases from J; junction bases left unmatched: 7. CDR1 is SGHRS, CDR2 YFSETQ, per germline. This CDR3 has 14 residues. The CDR3 spells CASSPRDRVDEQYF. The CDR3 DNA reads TGCGCCAGCAGCCCCCGGGACAGGGTCGACGAGCAGTACTTC.

The V and J genes are TRBV24-1 and TRBJ1-4; 7 bases are shared with TRBD1. Trimming at V came to 2 bases and at J to 7 bases, leaving 9 bases not matched to a gene. The CDR3 is 16 amino acids. Germline V gives CDR1 KGHDR, CDR2 SFDVKD. This chain's CDR3 is CATSDSGGQFGEKLFF. CDR3 sequence (DNA): TGTGCCACCAGTGATTCGGGGGGACAGTTTGGTGAAAAACTGTTTTTT.

The genes are TRBV27 and TRBJ1-1; D gene ambiguous. Germline CDR1 and CDR2: MNHEY and SMNVEV (reference sequence). Trimming left V 8 bases short and J 1 base short, with 11 bases between. This CDR3 comprises 13 residues. CDR3: CASRPQENTEAFF. CDR3 nucleotides: TGTGCCAGCCGACCACAAGAGAACACTGAAGCTTTCTTT.

V and J are TRBV9 and TRBJ2-2; TRBD2 matches at 8 bases. This CDR3 comprises 16 residues. Trimming at V came to 0 bases and at J to 3 bases, leaving 4 bases not matched to a gene. Germline V gives CDR1 SGDLS, CDR2 YYNGEE. The CDR3 region is CASSVVGGADTGELFF. The CDR3 DNA reads TGTGCCAGCAGCGTAGTCGGGGGGGCGGACACCGGGGAGCTGTTTTTT.

This rearrangement joins TRBV5-1 to TRBJ2-3, with D unresolved. Looked up from germline, CDR1 is SGHRS and CDR2 is YFSETQ. Trimming stripped 0 bases from V and 3 bases from J, with 2 bases between. This CDR3 has 12 residues. The CDR3 DNA follows: TGCGCCAGCAGCTTGGAGACAGATACGCAGTATTTT. Translation: CASSLETDTQYF.

The chain has TRBV6-6 and TRBJ2-7; 11 bases are a match to TRBD2. The CDR3 has 14 amino acids. V lost 5 bases, J lost 6 bases, and 6 bases stayed unmatched. Germline CDR1 is MNHNY and CDR2 is SVGAGI (reference sequence). The DNA for the CDR3 is TGTGCCAGCAGTAAGCTAGCGGGAGGAGCCGAGCAGTACTTC. This gives the protein CASSKLAGGAEQYF.

This clonotype turned up a few times. The rearrangement joins TRBV11-2 to TRBJ2-5, with D uncertain. The CDR3 is 12 amino acids. Deletions cut 1 base from V and 5 bases from J, with 5 bases between. Germline V gene data show CDR1 as SGHAT and CDR2 as FQNNGV. CDR3 residues: CASSLAPETQYF. The CDR3 bases are TGTGCCAGCAGCTTAGCCCCGGAGACCCAGTACTTC. Filled out from reference TRBV11-2 and TRBJ2-5, the complete variable domain reads EAGVAQSPRYKIIEKRQSVAFWCNPISGHATLYWYQQILGQGPKLLIQFQNNGVVDDSQLPKDRFSAERLKGVDSTLKIQPAKLEDSAVYLCASSLAPETQYFGPGTRLLVL.

This clonotype was recorded a few times. The gene calls are TRBV5-1 and TRBJ1-4; D perhaps matches TRBD1 (6 bases). In germline, CDR1 is SGHRS, CDR2 YFSETQ. V was shortened by 4 bases and J by 4 bases, with 17 bases between the two germline ends. The CDR3 contains 16 residues. This chain's CDR3 is CASSEKTTGFNEKLFF. The CDR3 DNA sequence: TGCGCCAGCAGCGAGAAGACGACAGGATTTAATGAAAAACTGTTTTTT.

The chain employs TRBV7-9 and TRBJ1-1; D is undetermined. Trimming took 4 bases from V and 2 from J, leaving 11 bases between them. Germline CDR1 is SEHNR and CDR2 is FQNEAQ (reference sequence). This CDR3 contains 14 residues. The CDR3, as DNA: TGTGCCAGCAGCTACTTTCGAGGAAACACTGAAGCTTTCTTT. Amino acids: CASSYFRGNTEAFF.

The chain has TRBV4-3 and TRBJ1-4, with 7 bases that match TRBD1. Trimming took 0 bases from V and 10 from J; bases not matched to a gene: 8. Germline CDR1 and CDR2: LGHNA and YSLEER. The CDR3 runs 15 residues. Here the CDR3 reads CASSQEQGPTAKLFF. The CDR3 region has the DNA TGCGCCAGCAGCCAAGAACAGGGGCCCACAGCAAAACTGTTTTTT.

DNA for the CDR3: TGTGCCAGCAGTCCGGGACTAGCGGGGCCGGGGGGCCAGTACTTC. This codes for CASSPGLAGPGGQYF. This chain uses TRBV12-3 or TRBV12-4 with TRBJ2-5; TRBD2 matches 13 bases. The CDR3 has 15 residues. V lost 5 bases and J lost 10; bases outside the gene matches: 10.